This T cell receptor (beta chain) was sequenced for a study of pediatric ulcerative colitis. Clones were read by immunoSEQ multiplex PCR, and TCRdb kept only the in-frame ones, dropping some. The data contain 59,000 or so clones, 70% to 85% of them singletons. Trimming stripped 6 bases from V and 7 bases from J, with 9 bases between. This CDR3 has 11 residues. Germline assignment: CDR1 MGHDK and CDR2 SYGVNS. This clone was counted a few times. The chain links TRBV25-1 to TRBJ1-2; D unclear. Input material: blood. The TCR was taken from a boy aged 5-17 years with moderate ulcerative colitis. The CDR3 here is CASSRSGGYTF. In DNA, the CDR3 is TGTGCCAGCAGCAGGTCAGGTGGCTACACCTTC.